A single sample gave rise to the 9 T cell receptor beta chains below, sequenced in a study of Ad26.COV2.S vaccination and SARS-CoV-2 variants. TCRdb's table, derived via immunoSEQ multiplex PCR, lists solely in-frame clones and lacks some. The sample yields roughly 510,000 clones, around 88% seen once. The sample's treatment: about 20 received Ad26.COV2.S at low or high dose, single or two shots; about 5 received placebo; per-sample allocation not given. On day 63 after the first injection, vaccine and placebo recipients gave samples. The sequencing used peripheral blood, collected in a trial of Ad26.COV2.S vaccine versus placebo. The receptors were gathered from a person aged 18-60 years who received the Ad26.COV2.S COVID-19 vaccine or a placebo.

CDR3 sequence (DNA): TGTGCCAGCAGCCCGGGACAGGCTAACTCTGGGGCCAACGTCCTGACTTTC. As protein: CASSPGQANSGANVLTF. The V call is TRBV5-4, the J call TRBJ2-6, with TRBD1 matching 8 bases. Germline CDR1 is SGHNT and CDR2 is YYREEE (reference sequence). This CDR3 is 17 amino acids long. V lost 4 bases, J lost 0 bases, and 6 bases stayed unmatched.

The gene calls are TRBV28 and TRBJ1-1; D is unclear. CDR1 is MDHEN and CDR2 is SYDVKM in the germline V gene. V was trimmed by 7 bases and J by 0 bases, leaving 9 bases between them. The CDR3 is made up of 13 amino acids. The CDR3 region has the DNA TGTGCCAGCACCCTAAACCTGAACACTGAAGCTTTCTTT. This codes for CASTLNLNTEAFF.

The rearrangement uses TRBV9 and TRBJ2-7, with TRBD2 matching 8 bases. Germline-derived CDR1 and CDR2 are SGDLS and YYNGEE. V lost 4 bases, J lost 5 bases, and 11 bases stayed unmatched. CDR3 length equals 15 residues. The CDR3, as DNA: TGTGCCAGCAGCCCGGGGGGGAGATCAAGGGACGAGCAGTACTTC. As protein: CASSPGGRSRDEQYF. Full variable domain (missing parts from reference TRBV9 and TRBJ2-7): DSGVTQTPKHLITATGQRVTLRCSPRSGDLSVYWYQQSLDQGLQFLIQYYNGEERAKGNILERFSAQQFPDLHSELNLSSLELGDSALYFCASSPGGRSRDEQYFGPGTRLTVT.

The sample holds one count of this clone. The chain has TRBV7-8 and TRBJ1-1; 8 bases are shared with TRBD1. The germline gives CDR1 SGHVS, CDR2 FQNEAQ. Trimming cost V 5 bases and J 3 bases; bases outside gene matches: 8. The CDR3 consists of 15 residues. CDR3 amino acids: CASSPGGSADTEAFF. CDR3 nucleotide sequence: TGTGCCAGCAGCCCAGGGGGCTCGGCTGACACTGAAGCTTTCTTT. Using reference TRBV7-8 and TRBJ1-1 for the parts outside the CDR3, the full variable domain is GAGVSQSPRYKVAKRGQDVALRCDPISGHVSLFWYQQALGQGPEFLTYFQNEAQLDKSGLPSDRFFAERPEGSVSTLKIQRTQQEDSAVYLCASSPGGSADTEAFFGQGTRLTVV.

The V gene is TRBV3-1 (or the pseudogene TRBV3-2), the J gene TRBJ2-7; possible D gene TRBD1, 6 bases. The V and J ends lost 4 bases and 2 bases respectively, with 12 bases between them. The CDR3 spans 14 residues. Germline CDR1 reads LGHDT; CDR2 reads YNNKEL (reference sequence). CDR3 amino acids: CASSLRQVPYEQYF. In nucleotides, the CDR3 is TGTGCCAGCAGCCTCAGACAGGTTCCCTACGAGCAGTACTTC.

V usage is TRBV4-2 and J usage is TRBJ1-2, with TRBD1 matching over 8 bases. V dropped 0 bases and J dropped 13; count of bases not matched to a gene: 10. Per the germline V gene, CDR1 is LGHNA and CDR2 is YNFKEQ. This CDR3 region has 14 residues. DNA for the CDR3: TGTGCCAGCAGCCAAGATCTTAGGAGCGGACAGGGCACCTTC. Amino acid sequence: CASSQDLRSGQGTF.

The V and J genes are TRBV6-5 and TRBJ1-5; the D gene is possibly TRBD1 (6 bases). The CDR3 runs 13 residues. Per germline, CDR1 MNHEY and CDR2 SVGAGI. V was shortened by 7 bases and J by 8 bases, with 15 bases between the two germline ends. The CDR3 sequence is CASTRTRDKPQHF. The CDR3 coding sequence is TGTGCCAGCACAAGGACCCGGGACAAGCCCCAGCATTTT.

Only one count was recorded for this clone. This sequence joins TRBV6-5 and TRBJ2-2; D remains ambiguous. There are 12 residues in the CDR3. In germline, CDR1 is MNHEY, CDR2 SVGAGI. V shed 5 bases and J shed 2 bases, with 3 bases lying between them. CDR3: CASSPNTGELFF. The CDR3 DNA sequence: TGTGCCAGCAGTCCAAACACCGGGGAGCTGTTTTTT.

Comment on this clone: The identical CDR3 is also encoded by other nucleotide sequences in the sample. V is TRBV19 and J is TRBJ2-1; 9 nucleotides align to TRBD2. The CDR3 totals 14 residues. Germline V lookup: CDR1 LNHDA, CDR2 SQIVND (reference sequence). Unmatched junction bases numbered 4, after V lost 3 bases and J lost 7 bases. Here the CDR3 DNA reads TGTGCCAGTAGTATCCTAGCGGGAAGGAATGAGCAGTTCTTC. Amino acids: CASSILAGRNEQFF.